This TCR beta chain was profiled in a study of PD-L1 blockade in urothelial cancer. Study details: Males with bladder-origin urothelial cancer made up twenty-five of 29 patients. Blood analysis took place 3 weeks (second dose) and 6 weeks after treatment start.

Study-level points and caveats: Having blood TCR clonality under the median before treatment predicted better survival.

The CDR3 has 16 amino acids. Germline V gene sequence: CDR1 MNHEY, CDR2 SVGAGI. The V and J ends lost 4 bases and 4 bases, in that order; junction bases with no gene match: 9. Generated by immunoSEQ multiplex PCR, the TCRdb table keeps only in-frame clones and is missing some. The data show roughly 90,000 clones, more than 85% seen once. As concerns this clone: Its cognate antigen is unknown.

V usage is TRBV6-5 and J usage is TRBJ2-1; 8 bases are shared with TRBD1. The source material was PBMCs, sampled around atezolizumab (anti-PD-L1) treatment. The receptor was isolated from a man aged 55 to 69 with urothelial cancer. DNA of the CDR3: TGTGCCAGCAGTTCGCCGTTCGGACAGGGTTACAATGAGCAGTTCTTC. Translated, it gives CASSSPFGQGYNEQFF.